This TCR beta chain was identified in a study of molecular identifiers for immune sequencing clone quantification. General study points: Naive cells had under 1% of molecules in clones above 20 RNA copies, effectors over 97%.

Comment on this clonotype: What it binds is unknown.

One entry per CDR3 protein results from TCRdb running MiXCR on the PCR reads. This table holds approximately 670,000 distinct CDR3 sequences, less than 20% found once. This CDR3 is 14 amino acids long. V was clipped by 0 bases and J by 5 bases, with 13 bases between them. CDR1 is DFQATT, CDR2 SNEGSKA, per germline (reference sequence). This receptor was taken from a human donor in good health. Some libraries in this study had Jurkat cell RNA spiked in. This chain uses TRBV20-1 with TRBJ1-1; D might be TRBD1 (5 bases). Sequencing used naive CD8+ T cells from blood, with Jurkat cell RNA spiked in. The subset is: FACS-sorted CD8+CD4-CCR7+CD45RA+ naive T cells. The CDR3 nucleotides read TGCAGTGCTAGAGACATGAGACAGTCTACTGAAGCTTTCTTT. Translating gives CSARDMRQSTEAFF.